Presented here are 5 T cell receptor beta chains from one specimen sequenced in a study of OX40 agonist ivuxolimab in advanced cancers. TCRdb's copy holds only in-frame clones and misses some; the assay was immunoSEQ multiplex PCR. The sample consists of under 65,000 clones, around nine tenths of them appearing once. Sequencing was performed on CD4+ or CD8+ T cells sorted from blood, taken in a trial of the OX40 agonist ivuxolimab. The origin of the receptors is an adult with an advanced solid tumor such as melanoma, head and neck, liver or kidney cancer.

This chain's CDR3 is CASSLVQDNTEAFF. The CDR3 region has the DNA TGTGCCAGCAGTTTAGTGCAGGACAACACTGAAGCTTTCTTT. This chain uses TRBV28 with TRBJ1-1; D is unclear. There are 14 residues in the CDR3. Trimming cost V 2 bases and J 2 bases, with 9 bases left between them. Germline V lookup: CDR1 MDHEN, CDR2 SYDVKM.

The chain has TRBV5-1 and TRBJ2-7, with D possibly TRBD2 on 6 matching bases. Trimming took 4 bases from V and 5 from J, leaving 19 bases between them. In germline, CDR1 is SGHRS, CDR2 YFSETQ. The CDR3 length is 15 residues. The CDR3 DNA follows: TGCGCCAGCAGCGCCAGTGGAGGGGATGGACACGAGCAGTACTTC. This translates into CASSASGGDGHEQYF.

The chain carries TRBV19 and TRBJ2-3; D gene uncertain. V was clipped by 3 bases and J by 6 bases, with 7 bases between them. Germline values: CDR1 LNHDA, CDR2 SQIVND (reference sequence). This CDR3 is built from 12 residues. The CDR3 DNA follows: TGTGCCAGTAGTATTACGAGGGATACGCAGTATTTT. Encoded protein: CASSITRDTQYF. Full variable domain (missing parts from reference TRBV19 and TRBJ2-3): DGGITQSPKYLFRKEGQNVTLSCEQNLNHDAMYWYRQDPGQGLRLIYYSQIVNDFQKGDIAEGYSVSREKKESFPLTVTSAQKNPTAFYLCASSITRDTQYFGPGTRLTVL.

V gene TRBV6-5 combines with J gene TRBJ2-1, with 8 nucleotides matching TRBD1. Germline CDR1 is MNHEY and CDR2 is SVGAGI. The CDR3 totals 13 residues. Germline trimming cut 7 bases from V and 4 bases from J; bases unmatched to any gene: 3. Here the CDR3 reads CASNNRGYNEQFF. The DNA of the CDR3 is TGTGCCAGCAATAACAGGGGGTACAATGAGCAGTTCTTC.

J is TRBJ1-4 and V is TRBV30; 9 nucleotides align to TRBD1. Germline loops: CDR1 GTSNPN, CDR2 SVGIG (reference sequence). J gave up 6 bases and V 5 bases, and 4 bases lay outside the gene matches. The CDR3 has 13 residues. The CDR3 reads CAWGTGFDEKLFF. The CDR3 coding sequence is TGTGCCTGGGGGACAGGGTTTGATGAAAAACTGTTTTTT.